The clone carrying this TCR beta chain has only a few counts. Its antigen is unidentified. With 3 bases removed from V and 6 bases from J, the gap between germline ends came to 12 bases. This CDR3 comprises 13 residues. Per germline, CDR1 LNHDA and CDR2 SQIVND (reference sequence). TCRdb passed the 5' RACE reads through MiXCR, listing each CDR3 protein once. The table lists approximately 590,000 distinct CDR3 sequences, 9% to 10% of them singletons, with 2.5% to 3.5% in the top ten. The sample is drawn from a study of identical twins. Study-level findings and limits: Invariant MAIT and iNKT cells could partly confound zero-insertion analyses. Carriage of fewer insertions was seen in abundant cord blood beta clonotypes, whereas memory repertoires showed none. The same donors were not followed; conclusions instead depended on cross-sectional statistical analysis. Within beta out-of-frame sequences, the excess sharing observed between twins was weaker.

The same data also went into a second study, on yellow fever vaccine responses in identical twins.

The chain couples TRBV19 to TRBJ2-7; D not certain. Sequences were obtained from PBMCs. The source of this sequence is a woman aged 18-29 years in good health. Written as DNA, the CDR3 is TGTGCCAGTAGTATTAAGAACGGTTTCGAGCAGTACTTC. Protein sequence: CASSIKNGFEQYF.